This entry describes one T cell receptor beta chain. Its antigen is not identified. The data derive from a study of cytomegalovirus exposure and HLA in healthy donors. The PCR employed 60 Vbeta primers together with 13 Jbeta primers. Here immunoSEQ multiplex PCR was the method, and the copy in TCRdb shows in-frame clones only, minus some. The profile shows 90,000 or so clones, 65% to 90% of them singletons. Germline CDR1 is SGHDT and CDR2 is YYEEEE. CDR3 length: 16 amino acids. Trimming removed 2 bases at V and 2 bases at J, with 14 bases between. The study's findings and limits: The productive fraction for most TCR beta V segments was about 87% or about 30% in an earlier analysis. It has been reported that TCR beta sequences accurately predicted the HLA-A and HLA-B alleles of most subjects. TRBV6-2, TRBV6-3 and other indistinguishable V segments were excluded. The authors enumerated roughly 160 TCR beta chains as linked to cytomegalovirus.

The sequencing input was PBMCs. J is TRBJ2-1 and V is TRBV5-6; D may be TRBD2 (5 bases). This clonotype was sampled from a man between 25 and 39 years old in good health and CMV-seropositive. The CDR3 reads CASSFLEERPYNEQFF. CDR3 in DNA: TGTGCCAGCAGCTTCCTGGAGGAAAGGCCCTACAATGAGCAGTTCTTC.